Listed here are 7 T cell receptor beta chains from one sample, sequenced in a study of response to subunit inactivated influenza vaccine. TCRdb ran MiXCR on the RT-PCR reads and lists one entry per CDR3 protein. The sample includes 530,000 or so distinct CDR3 sequences, around 11% of them seen just once. Specimen: PBMCs from blood, collected on the day of vaccination. The receptors were gathered from a man between 45 and 60 years old who received an inactivated influenza vaccine.

This clonotype occurred a few times. The chain carries TRBV15 and TRBJ2-7; D is perhaps TRBD1 (6 bases). The V gene's germline CDR1 is LNHNV and CDR2 YYDKDF (reference sequence). Trimming left V 0 bases short and J 5 bases short, with 14 bases between. CDR3 size: 15 residues. CDR3 nucleotide sequence: TGTGCCACCAGCAGAGAGACAGGAGATGGGAACGAGCAGTACTTC. This gives the protein CATSRETGDGNEQYF. Variable domain in full (rest from reference TRBV15 and TRBJ2-7): DAMVIQNPRYQVTQFGKPVTLSCSQTLNHNVMYWYQQKSSQAPKLLFHYYDKDFNNEADTPDNFQSRRPNTSFCFLDIRSPGLGDTAMYLCATSRETGDGNEQYFGPGTRLTVT.

This clonotype was counted ten times or more. This rearrangement joins TRBV9 to TRBJ2-2; D remains ambiguous. Germline loops: CDR1 SGDLS, CDR2 YYNGEE. Trimming left V 3 bases short and J 0 bases short, with 3 bases between. The CDR3 spans 13 residues. This chain's CDR3 is CASSASNTGELFF. DNA for the CDR3: TGTGCCAGCAGCGCCTCGAACACCGGGGAGCTGTTTTTT.

The table lists this clonotype with many counts. The chain combines TRBV4-3 with TRBJ2-4; the D gene could be TRBD1 or TRBD2 (5 bases each). Germline loops: CDR1 LGHNA, CDR2 YSLEER. This CDR3 has 17 amino acids. V lost 0 bases and J 6 bases, leaving 18 bases between the germline ends. The CDR3 sequence: CASSQEIGTAEINIQYF. The CDR3 DNA is TGCGCCAGCAGCCAAGAAATCGGGACGGCCGAGATAAACATTCAGTACTTC.

The CDR3 region has the DNA TGCGCCAGCAGCTTGATATGGGTACAGGGGACCGGGGAGCTGTTTTTT. Encoded protein: CASSLIWVQGTGELFF. The chain has TRBV5-1 and TRBJ2-2; 7 bases line up with TRBD1. This CDR3 contains 16 residues. Germline CDR1 reads SGHRS; CDR2 reads YFSETQ. Trimming took 1 base from V and 5 from J; bases not matched to a gene: 8.

The table lists this clonotype with many counts. The chain links TRBV28 to TRBJ2-4; D might be TRBD1 (6 bases). From germline, CDR1 is MDHEN and CDR2 SYDVKM. Trimming shortened V by 3 bases and J by 0 bases, and 18 bases separated the two germline ends. The CDR3 is 18 amino acids. For the CDR3, the DNA is TGTGCCAGCAGTTTCAACATGGACAGATTAATAGCCAAAAACATTCAGTACTTC. Residues: CASSFNMDRLIAKNIQYF.

This clonotype came up a few times. This chain connects TRBV12-3 or TRBV12-4 to TRBJ2-5; 14 bases are a match to TRBD2. Unmatched junction bases numbered 6, after V lost 8 bases and J lost 4 bases. The CDR3 extends over 15 amino acids. CDR3 sequence: CASCPGTSGRETQYF. CDR3 nucleotide sequence: TGTGCCAGCTGTCCAGGGACTAGCGGGAGAGAGACCCAGTACTTC.

The chain uses TRBV29-1 and TRBJ1-1; a possible D gene is TRBD1 (5 bases). CDR1 SQVTM and CDR2 ANQGSEA come from the germline V gene. Trimming shortened V by 7 bases and J by 5 bases, and 11 bases separated the two germline ends. The CDR3 is made up of 11 amino acids. Written as DNA, the CDR3 is TGCAGCGCTACAGGAGTTACTGAAGCTTTCTTT. Protein sequence: CSATGVTEAFF.